This T cell receptor (beta chain) was identified in a study of graft-versus-host responses after intestinal transplantation (dated by TCRdb to the early 2020s). With respect to the entire study: Recipients received multivisceral, liver-intestinal, or isolated intestinal transplants. Every recipient was given anti-thymocyte globulin induction, then maintenance tacrolimus and steroids for 2 to 4 years. After intestinal transplantation, graft-versus-host and host-versus-graft alloreactive T cell clones in the graft, circulation and bone marrow were tracked using bulk TCR-beta CDR3 sequencing. Alloreactive clones were identified by sequencing pre-transplant mixed lymphocyte reaction products and comparing them with unstimulated pre-transplant donor and recipient T cells. Of the 20 to 25 intestinal transplant recipients enrolled in the cohort, one of whom was a retransplant, a few patients without pretransplant specimens were excluded. A peak of at least 4% donor T cells among recipient peripheral blood mononuclear cells was the definition used for donor T cell macrochimerism. Rather than going through the commercial service, samples from three later patients were sequenced in-house on an Illumina MiSeq and processed with MiXCR. The investigation overall reported the following: Early after transplant, declines in HvG clones were associated with peak levels of circulating GvH clones. High GvH to HvG T cell clonal ratios were observed in the allografts of patients with donor T cell macrochimerism. GvH clones were detected in recipient bone marrow, and some appeared earlier in ileal mucosa or blood, consistent with an intestinal mucosal origin. Conclusions were limited by the relatively low number and heterogeneity of intestinal transplant patients.

Worth noting for this clone: Its antigen is currently not known. No clone much larger than this one lies a single base away; base qualities are absent.

Blood samples were collected up to 4 times in the first month after transplant and then at least monthly when available. Receptor amplification or capture employed the immunoSEQ multiplex PCR assay. For most patients, genomic DNA was subjected to high-throughput TCR-beta CDR3 sequencing by Adaptive Biotechnologies. As for the authors' bioinformatics: Adaptive's ImmunoSEQ software supplied the TCR sequencing data for 15 to 20 patients, while MiXCR and VDJtools were used to process a few other patients. CDR3 nucleotide sequences shared between donor and recipient were removed because the origin of such sequences could not be assigned. To be classed as alloreactive, a clone needed at least 2-fold expansion over unstimulated cells and a minimum CFSE-low frequency of 0.002% (template counts) or 0.001% (read counts). Clones detected in sequenced pre-transplant spleen, lymph node, or MLR CFSE-low populations of the donor or recipient were defined as mappable. The cumulative frequency of alloreactive clones was calculated as a percentage of all sequences, weighted by copy number. The clones in this table, taken by TCRdb from immuneACCESS, are in-frame only. Not every clone is retained; where verified, under half of the shortfall comes from an unresolved V gene, and the cause of the rest is unknown. From that table come the V and J calls and clone size; the DNA was used to work out D and trimming. The table for this sample lists 35,000 to 45,000 clones; roughly 86% of them were counted only once. The biggest ten clones account for over 6% of the sample.

Trimming takes 6 bases off V and 6 bases off J; junction bases not matched to a gene: 5. CDR1 is given as SGHTA and CDR2 as FQGTGA, both from the germline V gene. The CDR3, from cysteine to phenylalanine, totals 14 residues. Only the CDR3 DNA is retained, 42 bases long and in frame from the first base. This chain joins TRBV7-3 to TRBJ2-7, with 13 central nucleotides matching TRBD2. This specimen consisted of PBMCs, obtained around 270 days after transplant. The TCR comes from a human patient who received an intestinal transplant, so some T cells may come from the graft donor. The sequenced DNA: TGTGCCAGCAGGTCCGGGACTAGCGGGGCCGAGCAGTACTTC. Translated, it reads CASRSGTSGAEQYF.